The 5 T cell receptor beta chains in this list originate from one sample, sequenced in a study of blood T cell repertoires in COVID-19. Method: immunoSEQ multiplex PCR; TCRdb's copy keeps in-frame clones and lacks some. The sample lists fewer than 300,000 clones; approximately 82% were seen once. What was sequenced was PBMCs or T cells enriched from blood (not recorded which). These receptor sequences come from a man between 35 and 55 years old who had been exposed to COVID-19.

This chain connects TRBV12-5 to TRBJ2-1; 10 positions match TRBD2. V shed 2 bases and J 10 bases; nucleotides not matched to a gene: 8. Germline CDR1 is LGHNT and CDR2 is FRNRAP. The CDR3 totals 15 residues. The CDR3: CASGLIGLAVGEQFF. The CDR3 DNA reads TGTGCTAGTGGTTTGATAGGACTAGCGGTCGGGGAGCAGTTCTTC.

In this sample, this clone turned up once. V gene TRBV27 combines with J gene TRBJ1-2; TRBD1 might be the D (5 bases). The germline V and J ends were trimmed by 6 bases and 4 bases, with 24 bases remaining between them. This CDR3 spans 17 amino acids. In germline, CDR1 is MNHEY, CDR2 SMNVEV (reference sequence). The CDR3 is CASSPRRRQGPLYGYTF. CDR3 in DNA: TGTGCCAGCAGCCCCCGCCGGCGCCAGGGTCCCCTCTATGGCTACACCTTC.

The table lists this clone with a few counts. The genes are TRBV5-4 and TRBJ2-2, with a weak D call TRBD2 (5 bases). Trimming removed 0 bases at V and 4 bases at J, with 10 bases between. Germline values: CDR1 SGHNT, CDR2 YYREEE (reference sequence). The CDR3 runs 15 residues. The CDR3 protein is CASSLERRVTGELFF. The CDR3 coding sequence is TGTGCCAGCAGCTTGGAGCGGAGAGTCACCGGGGAGCTGTTTTTT.

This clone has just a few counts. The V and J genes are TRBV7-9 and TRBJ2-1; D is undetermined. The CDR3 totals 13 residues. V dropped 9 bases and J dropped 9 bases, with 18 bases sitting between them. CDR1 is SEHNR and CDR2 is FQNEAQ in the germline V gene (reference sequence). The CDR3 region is CASCINSDGEQFF. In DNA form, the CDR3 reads TGTGCCAGTTGCATCAACAGTGACGGTGAGCAGTTCTTC.

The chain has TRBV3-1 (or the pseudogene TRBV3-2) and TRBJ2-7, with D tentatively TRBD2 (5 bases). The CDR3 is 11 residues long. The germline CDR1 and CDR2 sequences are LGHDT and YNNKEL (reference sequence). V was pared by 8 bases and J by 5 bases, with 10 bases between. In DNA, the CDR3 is TGTGCCAGCCCCTCCGGGGACGAGCAGTACTTC. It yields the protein CASPSGDEQYF.